The present entry profiles one T cell receptor (beta chain) with its context. The sample comes from a study of T cell repertoires in cytomegalovirus infection. TCRdb recomputed calls from the reads with MiXCR, one row per CDR3 protein. This sample has 310,000 or so distinct CDR3 sequences, with roughly 25% found just once. Germline CDR1 is SQVTM and CDR2 is ANQGSEA. The J segment lost 7 bases and the V segment lost 5 bases, leaving 7 bases of the junction unmatched. The length of the CDR3 is 13 residues. The source of this sequence is a human donor in good health (CMV status not recorded). Some clones in this sample may be carry-over from other donors' samples. The sequenced sample was PBMCs. This rearrangement joins TRBV29-1 to TRBJ1-4, with TRBD1 matching over 7 bases. CDR3 sequence reads: CSVKGALGEKLFF. The CDR3, as DNA: TGCAGCGTTAAGGGGGCCCTAGGTGAAAAACTGTTTTTT.